These T cell receptor beta chains were read from a single sample in a study of identical twins. MiXCR, run by TCRdb on the 5' RACE reads, gives a single entry per CDR3 protein. The table has about 1.7 million distinct CDR3 sequences, about 31% seen once. The sample comprised cord blood. The source is a newborn girl in good health. The CDR3 runs from the conserved cysteine through the conserved F or W. The D gene is left open where the match is weak. The size entry is marked missing in some rows and otherwise reads once, few, many or a size class.

NA	TRBV7-9	TRBD1	TRBJ1-2	CASSFSTGGNYGYTF	TGTGCCAGCAGTTTTTCGACAGGGGGTAACTATGGCTACACCTTC
NA	TRBV5-1	NA	TRBJ2-1	CASSFVTEDEQFF	TGCGCCAGCAGTTTTGTCACGGAGGATGAGCAGTTCTTC
many	TRBV5-1	NA	TRBJ2-7	CASSRHENEQYF	TGCGCCAGCAGCCGACACGAGAACGAGCAGTACTTC
many	TRBV2	NA	TRBJ2-3	CASSGGVRISTDTQYF	TGTGCCAGCAGTGGAGGGGTGAGGATCAGCACAGATACGCAGTATTTT
NA	TRBV6-2/TRBV6-3	NA	TRBJ2-5	CASRGDRNEQYF	TGTGCCAGCAGGGGAGATCGGAATGAGCAGTACTTC
NA	TRBV25-1	NA	TRBJ1-1	CASSGSEAFF	TGTGCCAGCAGTGGGAGTGAAGCTTTCTTT
many	TRBV12-3/TRBV12-4	TRBD2	TRBJ2-7	CASSWREGYEQYF	TGTGCCAGCAGTTGGCGGGAGGGCTACGAGCAGTACTTC
NA	TRBV7-9	TRBD1	TRBJ2-2	CASTDGQGATGELFF	TGTGCCAGCACAGACGGGCAGGGGGCCACCGGGGAGCTGTTTTTT
few	TRBV25-1	TRBD2	TRBJ2-7	CASSESRLAGGEQYF	TGTGCCAGCAGTGAGTCCCGACTAGCGGGAGGCGAGCAGTACTTC
NA	TRBV7-9	TRBD2	TRBJ2-1	CASGRLGLAGIYNEQFF	TGTGCCAGCGGCCGTCTTGGACTAGCGGGAATTTACAATGAGCAGTTCTTC
NA	TRBV2	NA	TRBJ2-7	CASSEGPGSSYEQYF	TGTGCCAGCAGTGAAGGTCCAGGGAGCTCCTACGAGCAGTACTTC
NA	TRBV20-1	TRBD2	TRBJ2-1	CSTSGMTYNEQFF	TGCAGTACTAGCGGGATGACATACAATGAGCAGTTCTTC
many	TRBV7-2	TRBD1	TRBJ2-7	CASSHDRVYEQYF	TGTGCCAGCAGCCACGACAGGGTTTACGAGCAGTACTTC
few	TRBV11-2	NA	TRBJ2-7	CASSSSRGEQYF	TGTGCCAGCAGCTCCTCCAGGGGCGAGCAGTACTTC
NA	TRBV20-1	NA	TRBJ2-7	CSARVPARVADNEQYF	TGCAGTGCTAGAGTTCCGGCCAGGGTAGCAGACAATGAGCAGTACTTC
many	TRBV3-1	NA	TRBJ1-1	CASSQGGDTEAFF	TGTGCCAGCAGCCAAGGGGGGGACACTGAAGCTTTCTTT